These 13 T cell receptor beta chains came from one sample sequenced in a study of T cell responses to AZD1222 COVID-19 vaccine. Sequenced by immunoSEQ multiplex PCR; TCRdb stores in-frame clones only, minus some. The sample holds fewer than 120,000 clones, over 85% seen once. The source material was peripheral blood, sampled 28 days after the second AZD1222 dose. These receptors all come from an adult who received the AZD1222 COVID-19 vaccine.

This clone was seen a single time. The chain recombines TRBV6-2 or TRBV6-3 with TRBJ2-2, with a tentative D call TRBD1 (7 bases). Germline-derived CDR1 and CDR2 are MNHEY and SVGEGT. This CDR3 is 16 amino acids long. Trimming pared 4 bases from V and 3 bases from J, leaving 15 bases between. CDR3 sequence (DNA): TGTGCCAGCAGTTCCCCCGCAGGGGGGTACACCGGGGAGCTGTTTTTT. It codes for CASSSPAGGYTGELFF.

The chain joins TRBV10-3 to TRBJ1-2, with D tentatively TRBD1 (6 bases). This CDR3 contains 15 residues. Trimming removed 4 bases from V and 5 bases from J, with 17 bases in between. Germline V lookup: CDR1 ENHRY, CDR2 SYGVKD. CDR3 region: CAISGIGQLVYGYTF. The CDR3 nucleotides are TGTGCCATCAGTGGGATTGGACAGCTAGTGTATGGCTACACCTTC.

The chain couples TRBV5-6 to TRBJ1-5, with 8 positions matching TRBD1. The J segment lost 3 bases and the V segment lost 4 bases, leaving 6 bases of the junction unmatched. Germline V gives CDR1 SGHDT, CDR2 YYEEEE. The length of the CDR3 is 15 residues. For the CDR3, the DNA is TGTGCCAGCAGCACGGGGACAGGCCCCAATCAGCCCCAGCATTTT. As protein: CASSTGTGPNQPQHF.

V gene TRBV24-1 combines with J gene TRBJ1-5, with 8 bases identical to TRBD1. Germline V gene lookup returns CDR1 KGHDR and CDR2 SFDVKD. The CDR3 extends over 20 amino acids. Losses at the gene ends were 1 base for V and 2 bases for J; bases not matched to a gene: 15. The CDR3 reads CATSDFGYRGDPLGNQPQHF. CDR3 nucleotides: TGTGCCACCAGTGATTTTGGTTACAGGGGGGATCCTTTGGGCAATCAGCCCCAGCATTTT.

This sequence joins TRBV5-1 and TRBJ2-7, with 7 positions matching TRBD2. Germline V gene data show CDR1 as SGHRS and CDR2 as YFSETQ. CDR3 size: 15 residues. With V trimmed by 1 base and J by 6 bases, 10 bases remained unmatched. The DNA of the CDR3 is TGCGCCAGCAGCTTGAGGGGTCAGGGAGGGTCCGAGCAGTACTTC. Encoded protein: CASSLRGQGGSEQYF.

The V and J genes are TRBV11-2 and TRBJ1-2, with 7 bases lining up with TRBD1. The CDR3 runs to 15 residues. The germline V gene has CDR1 SGHAT and CDR2 FQNNGV. V lost 3 bases to trimming and J lost 1 base; unmatched junction nucleotides: 5. The CDR3 sequence: CASSFQGGINYGYTF. DNA of the CDR3: TGTGCCAGCAGCTTCCAGGGGGGAATTAACTATGGCTACACCTTC.

The chain has TRBV7-8 and TRBJ2-2; 8 nucleotides agree with TRBD1. The V segment lost 5 bases and the J segment 0 bases; nucleotides outside the gene matches: 11. Germline CDR1 SGHVS, CDR2 FQNEAQ. This CDR3 spans 18 amino acids. The CDR3 DNA reads TGTGCCAGCAGCCTGAGACAGGGGTGGGAAACGAACACCGGGGAGCTGTTTTTT. As protein: CASSLRQGWETNTGELFF. The whole variable domain, remainder taken from reference TRBV7-8 and TRBJ2-2, is GAGVSQSPRYKVAKRGQDVALRCDPISGHVSLFWYQQALGQGPEFLTYFQNEAQLDKSGLPSDRFFAERPEGSVSTLKIQRTQQEDSAVYLCASSLRQGWETNTGELFFGEGSRLTVL.

The chain links TRBV10-3 to TRBJ1-1; 10 bases align to TRBD1. From germline, CDR1 is ENHRY and CDR2 SYGVKD. With 6 bases clipped from V and 2 bases from J, the junction kept 9 bases outside the gene matches. The CDR3 runs 16 residues. CDR3 sequence (DNA): TGTGCCATCAGGCGGACAGGGGGAGTTGAAAACACTGAAGCTTTCTTT. Its protein product is CAIRRTGGVENTEAFF.

This chain connects TRBV2 to TRBJ2-7; D is ambiguous. This CDR3 spans 14 amino acids. V gave up 4 bases and J gave up 2 bases, with 12 bases separating them. Germline V CDR1 and CDR2: SNHLY, FYNNEI. The CDR3 DNA is TGTGCCAGCAGTGGACAAGTGAGCCCCTACGAGCAGTACTTC. Translating it yields CASSGQVSPYEQYF.

This clone was counted once. V is TRBV5-6 and J is TRBJ2-1; no definite D call. CDR1 is SGHDT and CDR2 is YYEEEE in the germline V gene. The CDR3 covers 16 residues. V dropped 3 bases and J dropped 9 bases, with 22 bases sitting between them. This chain's CDR3 is CASSSWTPPGRVEQFF. CDR3 nucleotides: TGTGCCAGCAGCTCCTGGACCCCACCAGGTCGCGTTGAGCAGTTCTTC. The full variable domain, with the rest looked up from reference TRBV5-6 and TRBJ2-1, is DAGVTQSPTHLIKTRGQQVTLRCSPKSGHDTVSWYQQALGQGPQFIFQYYEEEERQRGNFPDRFSGHQFPNYSSELNVNALLLGDSALYLCASSSWTPPGRVEQFFGPGTRLTVL.

The chain recombines TRBV29-1 with TRBJ2-3; D gene uncertain. Germline V gene sequence: CDR1 SQVTM, CDR2 ANQGSEA. Trimming stripped 7 bases from V and 2 bases from J, with 19 bases between. This CDR3 has 15 amino acids. The CDR3 here is CSGHGLGIDTDTQYF. CDR3 DNA sequence: TGCAGCGGACACGGGTTGGGAATCGACACAGATACGCAGTATTTT.

This clone showed up just once. The chain has TRBV27 and TRBJ1-1, with D maybe TRBD1 (5 bases). With 4 bases removed from V and 1 base from J, the gap between germline ends came to 10 bases. Germline V CDR1 and CDR2: MNHEY, SMNVEV (reference sequence). The CDR3 totals 14 residues. CDR3 sequence (DNA): TGTGCCAGCAGTTCCTATGACAGGAACACTGAAGCTTTCTTT. Amino acids: CASSSYDRNTEAFF.

The chain recombines TRBV9 with TRBJ1-2, with a tentative D call TRBD1 (6 bases). Germline assignment: CDR1 SGDLS and CDR2 YYNGEE. The germline V and J ends were trimmed by 3 bases and 7 bases, with 10 bases remaining between them. The CDR3 is made up of 12 amino acids. The CDR3: CASSATGSGYTF. CDR3 bases: TGTGCCAGCAGCGCGACAGGAAGTGGCTACACCTTC.